This T cell receptor beta chain was retrieved from a study of T cells after somatic rescue of genetic block (dated by TCRdb to about 2020). Some background on the complete study: The study assessed how robust, over the long term, a T-cell system was when the system had developed through somatic rescue of a genetic block in T-cell development.

The protocol used for the library was the immunoSEQ multiplex PCR assay. The table was pulled from immuneACCESS by TCRdb, which kept in-frame rearrangements only. Such tables lose some clones; where checked, under half of the loss comes from unresolved V genes, and the rest has no known cause. Recorded for this sample are roughly 13,000 clones; 73% of them occurred a single time. The ten largest make up roughly 19% of the sample. By its share of the sample, this clone is medium-sized (0.01 to 0.1%). What this receptor recognizes is not known. No per-base quality is available; no much larger clone lies one base away. A distance of 10 bases separates the germline ends of V and J, which lose 7 bases and 1 base respectively. The CDR3 sequence holds 13 residues, the cysteine and phenylalanine included. Of the read, only the CDR3 DNA is kept; its 39 bases are in frame from base 1. CDR1 and CDR2 are drawn from the germline V gene: MNHEY, SVGAGI.

The chain is encoded by TRBV6-5 joined to TRBJ1-1, with an unclear D gene assignment. The sequence derives from a boy between 10 and 17 years old. The sample comprised peripheral blood mononuclear cells (PBMCs). The DNA sequence is as follows: TGTGCCAGCAAGAGGATATCGAACACTGAAGCTTTCTTT. Its protein product is CASKRISNTEAFF.